The 30 T cell receptor beta chains below all came from one sample that was sequenced in a study of memory CD4+ T cells and cytomegalovirus serostatus. The protocol was immunoSEQ multiplex PCR, while the TCRdb copy is restricted to in-frame clones and leaves out a portion. The sample lists approximately 44,000 clones; 76% were seen once. The sort gate was single viable CD3+CD4+CD8-CD45RO+ cells for memory CD4+ T cells. The sequencing input was memory CD4+ T cells from blood. Receptors originate from an adult in good health and CMV-seronegative.

V usage is TRBV27 and J usage is TRBJ2-5; D unclear. Germline assignment: CDR1 MNHEY and CDR2 SMNVEV (reference sequence). This CDR3 is 16 amino acids long. V was pared by 3 bases and J by 5 bases, with 19 bases between. The CDR3 protein is CASSFLGPRWLETQYF. The CDR3 nucleotides are TGTGCCAGCAGTTTTCTAGGACCGAGATGGTTGGAGACCCAGTACTTC.

This sequence joins TRBV7-6 and TRBJ2-3; a possible D gene is TRBD1 (5 bases). The germline V gene encodes CDR1 SGHVS and CDR2 FNYEAQ. The CDR3 is made up of 13 amino acids. The V and J ends lost 0 bases and 4 bases respectively, with 5 bases between them. CDR3 sequence (DNA): TGTGCCAGCAGCTTAGCCAGGGCAGATACGCAGTATTTT. Translating it yields CASSLARADTQYF. Filled out from reference TRBV7-6 and TRBJ2-3, the complete variable domain reads GAGVSQSPRYKVTKRGQDVALRCDPISGHVSLYWYRQALGQGPEFLTYFNYEAQQDKSGLPNDRFSAERPEGSISTLTIQRTEQRDSAMYRCASSLARADTQYFGPGTRLTVL.

The V and J genes are TRBV14 and TRBJ2-1; 8 nucleotides agree with TRBD2. V shed 4 bases and J 1 base; nucleotides not matched to a gene: 6. The CDR3 spans 16 residues. The germline V gene has CDR1 SGHDN and CDR2 FVKESK. As DNA, the CDR3 is TGTGCCAGCAGCCTCCCCGGGGGGGTGTCCTACAATGAGCAGTTCTTC. Encoded protein: CASSLPGGVSYNEQFF.

In its sample, this clone was seen a few times. J is TRBJ1-2 and V is TRBV18, with 9 nucleotides matching TRBD1. Trimming took 5 bases from V and 2 from J; bases not matched to a gene: 3. The CDR3 has 14 amino acids. The germline V gene encodes CDR1 KGHSH and CDR2 LQKENI. CDR3 protein: CASSTGQGNYGYTF. CDR3 DNA sequence: TGTGCCAGCTCAACGGGACAGGGAAACTATGGCTACACCTTC.

This chain connects TRBV7-2 to TRBJ1-5; D is unclear. V gave up 5 bases and J gave up 3 bases, with 14 bases separating them. The CDR3 has 15 residues. Germline lookup yields CDR1 SGHTA and CDR2 FQGNSA. CDR3: CASSIRGGHNQPQHF. CDR3 nucleotides: TGTGCCAGCAGCATCCGGGGAGGGCACAATCAGCCCCAGCATTTT.

This clone was detected a few times. One end of the junction varies from germline; a read error may be responsible. J is TRBJ1-5 and V is TRBV19, with 9 bases fitting TRBD1. The CDR3 is 16 residues long. CDR1 is LNHDA and CDR2 is SQIVND in the germline V gene (reference sequence). CDR3 nucleotide sequence: TGTGCCAGTAGTTTAGATGGGACAGGGATCAATCAGCCCCAGCATTTT. This sequence encodes CASSLDGTGINQPQHF. Variable domain in full (rest from reference TRBV19 and TRBJ1-5): DGGITQSPKYLFRKEGQNVTLSCEQNLNHDAMYWYRQDPGQGLRLIYYSQIVNDFQKGDIAEGYSVSREKKESFPLTVTSAQKNPTAFYLCASSLDGTGINQPQHFGDGTRLSIL.

The chain carries TRBV5-6 and TRBJ2-7; D possibly corresponds to TRBD2 (6 bases). The CDR3 consists of 19 residues. Trimming cost V 0 bases and J 0 bases, with 22 bases left between them. CDR1 SGHDT and CDR2 YYEEEE come from the germline V gene. CDR3 protein: CASSLVILGDGGSSYEQYF. For the CDR3, the DNA is TGTGCCAGCAGCTTGGTCATACTGGGAGATGGGGGGAGCTCCTACGAGCAGTACTTC.

The chain uses TRBV9 and TRBJ2-3; TRBD1 matches 10 bases. Germline V gene lookup returns CDR1 SGDLS and CDR2 YYNGEE. Trimming at V came to 1 base and at J to 4 bases, leaving 3 bases not matched to a gene. The CDR3 extends over 15 amino acids. As DNA, the CDR3 is TGTGCCAGCAGCGTATTGGGGACAGGGGCAGATACGCAGTATTTT. This codes for CASSVLGTGADTQYF.

The gene calls are TRBV5-1 and TRBJ2-3, with 7 bases identical to TRBD2. This CDR3 spans 13 amino acids. Looked up from germline, CDR1 is SGHRS and CDR2 is YFSETQ. With V trimmed by 6 bases and J by 0 bases, 1 base remained unmatched. The CDR3 DNA is TGCGCCAGCAATAGCGGGAGCACAGATACGCAGTATTTT. Its protein is CASNSGSTDTQYF.

V usage is TRBV5-6 and J usage is TRBJ1-6; the D gene is possibly TRBD1 (6 bases). Germline V CDR1 and CDR2: SGHDT, YYEEEE. V gave up 4 bases and J gave up 0 bases, with 14 bases separating them. The length of the CDR3 is 17 residues. The CDR3 sequence: CASSPSGGLSYNSPLHF. The CDR3 bases are TGTGCCAGCAGCCCTAGCGGGGGGCTCTCCTATAATTCACCCCTCCACTTT.

The chain carries TRBV14 and TRBJ2-7; D perhaps matches TRBD2 (6 bases). The germline V gene encodes CDR1 SGHDN and CDR2 FVKESK. The CDR3 spans 13 residues. With 1 base removed from V and 10 bases from J, the gap between germline ends came to 14 bases. In DNA form, the CDR3 reads TGTGCCAGCAGCCAAGGTGGCTCCGGGACTCAGTACTTC. This codes for CASSQGGSGTQYF.

The rearrangement uses TRBV29-1 and TRBJ2-5; 8 nucleotides align to TRBD1. V was clipped by 0 bases and J by 0 bases; unmatched bases: 0. Germline V gene data show CDR1 as SQVTM and CDR2 as ANQGSEA. This CDR3 comprises 14 residues. CDR3 sequence: CSVEEDRDQETQYF. As DNA, the CDR3 is TGCAGCGTTGAAGAGGACAGGGACCAAGAGACCCAGTACTTC. Full variable domain (rest looked up from reference TRBV29-1 and TRBJ2-5): SAVISQKPSRDICQRGTSLTIQCQVDSQVTMMFWYRQQPGQSLTLIATANQGSEATYESGFVIDKFPISRPNLTFSTLTVSNMSPEDSSIYLCSVEEDRDQETQYFGPGTRLLVL.

The chain has TRBV18 and TRBJ2-1, with D possibly being TRBD1 (5 bases). This CDR3 has 15 amino acids. The germline V gene encodes CDR1 KGHSH and CDR2 LQKENI. V was shortened by 1 base and J by 7 bases, with 14 bases between the two germline ends. The CDR3, as DNA: TGTGCCAGCTCACCACGGCAGGGAAGGACAAATGAGCAGTTCTTC. Translating gives CASSPRQGRTNEQFF.

This clone came up a few times. V gene TRBV11-2 combines with J gene TRBJ1-5, with D uncertain. The CDR3 sequence is 13 residues long. Trimming left V 0 bases short and J 6 bases short, with 6 bases between. Germline-derived CDR1 and CDR2 are SGHAT and FQNNGV. The CDR3 region is CASSLEYGQPQHF. DNA for the CDR3: TGTGCCAGCAGCTTAGAGTACGGTCAGCCCCAGCATTTT.

V and J are TRBV19 and TRBJ2-2; D gene unclear. Germline V gives CDR1 LNHDA, CDR2 SQIVND (reference sequence). V was cut by 5 bases and J by 2 bases, with 9 bases left in between. The CDR3 runs to 14 residues. This CDR3 is CASSQILNTGELFF. DNA of the CDR3: TGTGCCAGTAGTCAGATCCTAAACACCGGGGAGCTGTTTTTT. Drawing the rest from reference TRBV19 and TRBJ2-2, the complete variable domain is DGGITQSPKYLFRKEGQNVTLSCEQNLNHDAMYWYRQDPGQGLRLIYYSQIVNDFQKGDIAEGYSVSREKKESFPLTVTSAQKNPTAFYLCASSQILNTGELFFGEGSRLTVL.

The CDR3 DNA is TGTGCCATCGGGGGCCCCACTCAGACAGATACGCAGTATTTT. Encoded protein: CAIGGPTQTDTQYF. V and J are TRBV10-3 and TRBJ2-3; weak D call: TRBD1 (6 bases). This CDR3 spans 14 amino acids. The V end lost 8 bases, the J end lost 3 bases, and 15 bases lay between the germline ends. Looked up from germline, CDR1 is ENHRY and CDR2 is SYGVKD.

The CDR3 sequence: CASSQEPLTANYGYTF. The CDR3 DNA reads TGCGCCAGCAGCCAAGAACCCCTGACAGCAAACTATGGCTACACCTTC. The rearrangement joins TRBV4-1 to TRBJ1-2; possible D gene TRBD1, 5 bases. Germline CDR1 and CDR2: MGHRA and YSYEKL. V gave up 0 bases and J gave up 2 bases, with 13 bases separating them. The CDR3 is 16 amino acids.

The rearrangement joins TRBV18 to TRBJ2-2; 14 nucleotides agree with TRBD2. This CDR3 is built from 16 residues. The junction had 1 base not matched to a gene; V was cut back by 3 bases and J by 4 bases. Germline V lookup: CDR1 KGHSH, CDR2 LQKENI. The CDR3, as DNA: TGTGCCAGCTCACCGGGACTAGCGGGGGTCACCGGGGAGCTGTTTTTT. This translates into CASSPGLAGVTGELFF.

Note on this clone: Relative to the germline gene, one junction end is altered; a read error may explain this. The chain carries TRBV29-1 and TRBJ1-4, with D perhaps TRBD1 (6 bases). Germline V CDR1 and CDR2: SQVTM, ANQGSEA. The CDR3 sequence is 13 residues long. The CDR3 DNA follows: TGCAGCGTTGGGTTAGGGGGAAGATCGCCCAACCAATTT. It encodes CSVGLGGRSPNQF.

The CDR3 spells CASSFPPSLGYGYTF. The DNA for the CDR3 is TGTGCCAGCAGTTTCCCCCCGTCCCTGGGCTACGGCTACACCTTC. This chain links TRBV28 with TRBJ1-2; D gene ambiguous. V was cut by 3 bases and J by 8 bases, with 19 bases left in between. The CDR3 is 15 residues long. Germline loops: CDR1 MDHEN, CDR2 SYDVKM.

The chain uses TRBV19 and TRBJ1-4; D might be TRBD1 (5 bases). The germline V and J ends were trimmed by 5 bases and 7 bases, with 20 bases remaining between them. The CDR3 runs 16 residues. Per germline, CDR1 LNHDA and CDR2 SQIVND (reference sequence). The CDR3 sequence is CASSSAGGTKIEKLFF. The CDR3 DNA follows: TGTGCCAGTAGTTCGGCCGGTGGGACCAAGATTGAAAAACTGTTTTTT.

The J gene is TRBJ2-5, the V gene TRBV29-1, with TRBD2 identical over 11 bases. V trimming: 7 bases; J trimming: 2 bases; junction bases outside the gene matches: 6. Germline V gene lookup returns CDR1 SQVTM and CDR2 ANQGSEA. The CDR3 consists of 14 residues. The CDR3 DNA is TGCAGCGCGGGTAGCGGGGGGGCTCAAGAGACCCAGTACTTC. Protein: CSAGSGGAQETQYF.

The count of this clone is one. This rearrangement joins TRBV4-1 to TRBJ2-2, with TRBD1 matching over 7 bases. The J segment lost 4 bases and the V segment lost 5 bases, leaving 16 bases of the junction unmatched. This CDR3 is built from 18 residues. CDR1 and CDR2 from the germline V gene are MGHRA and YSYEKL. CDR3 in DNA: TGCGCCAGCAGCACGGGCGAGTCAGGGGGTCGCGTCACCGGGGAGCTGTTTTTT. As protein: CASSTGESGGRVTGELFF.

CDR3 in amino acids: CAWSDPGQDYNEQFF. As DNA, the CDR3 is TGTGCCTGGAGTGACCCGGGACAAGACTACAATGAGCAGTTCTTC. The rearrangement joins TRBV30 to TRBJ2-1, with a weak D call TRBD1 (6 bases). V gave up 1 base and J gave up 3 bases, with 13 bases separating them. The CDR3 runs 15 residues. Germline V gene lookup returns CDR1 GTSNPN and CDR2 SVGIG (reference sequence).

This chain connects TRBV5-4 to TRBJ1-1, with 8 bases lining up with TRBD1. Germline trimming cut 4 bases from V and 7 bases from J; bases unmatched to any gene: 6. This CDR3 comprises 13 residues. CDR1 is SGHNT and CDR2 is YYREEE in the germline V gene (reference sequence). The CDR3 coding sequence is TGTGCCAGCAGCACATCCGGGACAGGTGAAGCTTTCTTT. Amino acid sequence: CASSTSGTGEAFF. Combining the CDR3 with reference TRBV5-4 and TRBJ1-1 gives the whole variable domain ETGVTQSPTHLIKTRGQQVTLRCSSQSGHNTVSWYQQALGQGPQFIFQYYREEENGRGNFPPRFSGLQFPNYSSELNVNALELDDSALYLCASSTSGTGEAFFGQGTRLTVV.

J is TRBJ1-5 and V is TRBV10-3; TRBD1 agrees at 7 bases. This CDR3 is 13 amino acids long. V shed 9 bases and J 3 bases; nucleotides not matched to a gene: 5. Germline lookup yields CDR1 ENHRY and CDR2 SYGVKD. Here the CDR3 DNA reads TGTGCCATACGACAGGGCCCCAATCAGCCCCAGCATTTT. This sequence encodes CAIRQGPNQPQHF.

The chain has TRBV5-5 and TRBJ2-7, with 9 bases lining up with TRBD1. The ends lost 2 bases at V and 2 bases at J; junction bases unmatched: 5. The CDR3 covers 15 residues. Germline V gene data show CDR1 as SGHKS and CDR2 as YYEKEE (reference sequence). The CDR3 sequence is CASSLQGAVPYEQYF. The CDR3 nucleotides are TGTGCCAGCAGCTTACAGGGGGCTGTTCCCTACGAGCAGTACTTC. The whole variable domain, filled in from reference TRBV5-5 and TRBJ2-7, reads DAGVTQSPTHLIKTRGQQVTLRCSPISGHKSVSWYQQVLGQGPQFIFQYYEKEERGRGNFPDRFSARQFPNYSSELNVNALLLGDSALYLCASSLQGAVPYEQYFGPGTRLTVT.

The chain has TRBV20-1 and TRBJ2-7; TRBD2 matches 7 bases. V lost 8 bases, J lost 2 bases, and 3 bases stayed unmatched. Germline V lookup: CDR1 DFQATT, CDR2 SNEGSKA (reference sequence). This CDR3 contains 11 residues. CDR3 bases: TGCAGTACCGGGACTACCTACGAGCAGTACTTC. Translated, it gives CSTGTTYEQYF.

This chain links TRBV5-1 with TRBJ2-6; 7 positions agree with TRBD1. With 9 bases clipped from V and 0 bases from J, the junction kept 6 bases outside the gene matches. This CDR3 is 15 amino acids long. CDR1 and CDR2 (germline): SGHRS, YFSETQ. The CDR3 DNA follows: TGCGCCACCATGGCAGGGGGCTCTGGGGCCAACGTCCTGACTTTC. Translation: CATMAGGSGANVLTF.

This clone was found once. The gene calls are TRBV11-3 and TRBJ2-7; D perhaps matches TRBD2 (5 bases). The CDR3 has 14 amino acids. V lost 4 bases and J 4 bases, leaving 14 bases between the germline ends. The V gene's germline CDR1 is SGHNT and CDR2 YENEEA. The CDR3 nucleotides read TGTGCCAGCAGCTCGCGGATGGGAGCATACGAGCAGTACTTC. Protein: CASSSRMGAYEQYF.